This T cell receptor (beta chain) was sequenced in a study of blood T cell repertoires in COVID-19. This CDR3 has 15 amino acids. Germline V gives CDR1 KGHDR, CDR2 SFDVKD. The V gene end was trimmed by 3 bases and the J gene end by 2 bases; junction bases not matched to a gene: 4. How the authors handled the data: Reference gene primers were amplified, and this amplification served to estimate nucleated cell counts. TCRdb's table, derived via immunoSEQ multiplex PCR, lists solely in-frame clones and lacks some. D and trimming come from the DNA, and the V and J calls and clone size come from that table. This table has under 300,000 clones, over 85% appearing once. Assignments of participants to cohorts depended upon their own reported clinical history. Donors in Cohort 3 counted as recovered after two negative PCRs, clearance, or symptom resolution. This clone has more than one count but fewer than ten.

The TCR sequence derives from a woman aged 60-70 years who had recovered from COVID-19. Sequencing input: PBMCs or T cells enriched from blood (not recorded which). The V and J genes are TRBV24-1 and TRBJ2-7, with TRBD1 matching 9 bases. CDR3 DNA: TGTGCCACCAGTGATACCGGGACAGGGACCTACGAGCAGTACTTC. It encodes CATSDTGTGTYEQYF.